The rows below give T cell receptor beta chains drawn from one sample of a study of T cells in Graves' hyperthyroidism and ophthalmopathy. TCRdb processed the multiplex PCR reads anew with MiXCR; each CDR3 protein has one entry. Among 700,000 to 850,000 distinct CDR3 sequences listed, about a third were seen once. Specimen: blood. These receptors all come from a woman aged 40 to 55 with Graves' hyperthyroidism. The CDR3 runs from the conserved cysteine through the conserved F or W. D genes are given only for firm matches. Expanded clones get a size class; other rows say once, few or many, or leave the size out.

-,many,TRBJ2-7,TRBV10-3,CAISVNSGGGYEQYF,TGTGCCATCAGTGTAAATAGCGGAGGCGGCTACGAGCAGTACTTC
TRBD2,few,TRBJ2-5,TRBV7-9,CASSFAGTSGGQETQYF,TGTGCCAGCAGCTTCGCCGGGACTAGCGGCGGACAAGAGACCCAGTACTTC
-,-,TRBJ1-2,TRBV29-1,CSSPDIDYGYTF,TGCAGCTCACCCGACATCGACTATGGCTACACCTTC
TRBD1,few,TRBJ1-3,TRBV9,CASSGGTGASSGNTIYF,TGTGCCAGCAGCGGAGGGACAGGGGCGAGCTCTGGAAACACCATATATTTT
-,few,TRBJ1-2,TRBV29-1,CSAGDRGYTF,TGCAGCGCAGGGGATCGTGGCTACACCTTC
-,many,TRBJ2-7,TRBV7-2,CASSSLQGVEQYF,TGTGCCAGCAGCTCCTTACAAGGGGTCGAGCAGTACTTC
-,-,TRBJ1-4,TRBV7-9,CASSFFSGAEKLFF,TGTGCCAGCAGCTTTTTCTCAGGGGCTGAAAAACTGTTTTTT
-,-,TRBJ1-1,TRBV11-1,CARSLGGGTEAFF,TGTGCCCGCAGCTTAGGAGGGGGCACTGAAGCTTTCTTT
TRBD1,few,TRBJ1-6,TRBV6-2/TRBV6-3,CASSSQTGTGSESPLHF,TGTGCCAGCAGTTCCCAGACCGGGACAGGGAGTGAATCACCCCTCCACTTT
TRBD1,-,TRBJ2-7,TRBV24-1,CATSRQGKGEQYF,TGTGCCACCAGCAGACAGGGGAAGGGCGAGCAGTACTTC
TRBD1,-,TRBJ2-5,TRBV15,CATSRVAGGETQYF,TGTGCCACCAGCAGAGTAGCAGGGGGAGAGACCCAGTACTTC
-,few,TRBJ2-2,TRBV28,CASTRLIDTGELFF,TGTGCCAGCACCCGATTAATCGACACCGGGGAGCTGTTTTTT
TRBD1,few,TRBJ1-5,TRBV20-1,CSARALGQGSSNQPQHF,TGCAGTGCTAGAGCCCTGGGACAGGGAAGTAGCAATCAGCCCCAGCATTTT
-,-,TRBJ2-7,TRBV7-9,CASSFTEGGEQYF,TGTGCCAGCAGCTTCACGGAGGGTGGAGAGCAGTACTTC
-,-,TRBJ1-4,TRBV7-9,CASSWADGHEKLFF,TGTGCCAGCAGTTGGGCGGACGGGCATGAAAAACTGTTTTTT
-,many,TRBJ1-4,TRBV7-3,CASSDQVGANEKLFF,TGTGCCAGCAGCGACCAGGTTGGGGCAAATGAAAAACTGTTTTTT
TRBD1,-,TRBJ1-3,TRBV10-3,CAISESTGDGNTIYF,TGTGCCATCAGTGAGTCGACAGGGGACGGAAACACCATATATTTT
TRBD2,many,TRBJ2-7,TRBV5-1,CASRPAGLSSYEQYF,TGCGCCAGCAGACCAGCGGGGTTATCTTCCTACGAGCAGTACTTC
-,many,TRBJ1-1,TRBV25-1,CASSEYGSRGRNTEAFF,TGTGCCAGCAGTGAATATGGTTCGAGAGGTCGGAACACTGAAGCTTTCTTT
-,-,TRBJ2-1,TRBV5-1,CASSLAFRGSYNEQFF,TGCGCCAGCAGCTTGGCCTTTCGGGGCTCCTACAATGAGCAGTTCTTC
-,many,TRBJ1-2,TRBV12-3/TRBV12-4,CASSFSWGNHGYTF,TGTGCCAGCAGTTTCTCATGGGGGAACCATGGCTACACCTTC
-,-,TRBJ2-3,TRBV12-3/TRBV12-4,CASSYRGTDTQYF,TGTGCCAGCAGTTACAGGGGCACAGATACGCAGTATTTT
TRBD1,many,TRBJ1-2,TRBV19,CASTGTGGASYGYTF,TGTGCCAGTACGGGGACAGGGGGCGCTTCCTATGGCTACACCTTC
-,-,TRBJ2-5,TRBV5-5,CASTSRVGTQYF,TGTGCCAGCACGAGCAGGGTAGGGACCCAGTACTTC
TRBD2,few,TRBJ2-2,TRBV10-1,CASSQGSGGQYTGELFF,TGCGCCAGCAGCCAAGGTAGCGGGGGCCAATACACCGGGGAGCTGTTTTTT
-,-,TRBJ1-1,TRBV4-3,CASSQDSGTVNTEAFF,TGCGCCAGCAGCCAAGATTCCGGGACGGTGAACACTGAAGCTTTCTTT
-,many,TRBJ1-1,TRBV7-8,CASSLTAQVHTEAFF,TGTGCCAGCAGCTTAACGGCACAGGTCCACACTGAAGCTTTCTTT
TRBD1,few,TRBJ2-7,TRBV10-3,CAISEGDRGVEQYF,TGTGCCATCAGTGAGGGGGACAGGGGTGTCGAGCAGTACTTC
-,-,TRBJ2-5,TRBV4-1,CASSQGVGGWGTQYF,TGCGCCAGCAGCCAAGGAGTGGGGGGTTGGGGGACCCAGTACTTC
-,few,TRBJ2-4,TRBV2,CASSVREDIQYF,TGTGCCAGCAGTGTAAGGGAGGACATTCAGTACTTC
-,many,TRBJ2-2,TRBV7-3,CASSHGAGELFF,TGTGCCAGCAGTCACGGGGCCGGGGAGCTGTTTTTT
-,-,TRBJ2-5,TRBV15,CATSRDETFTGETQYF,TGTGCCACCAGCAGAGATGAGACATTCACCGGGGAGACCCAGTACTTC
-,-,TRBJ1-6,TRBV7-2,CASSFTTSLNSPLHF,TGTGCCAGCAGTTTTACAACGAGCCTAAATTCACCCCTCCACTTT
-,-,TRBJ2-7,TRBV5-4,CASTRSGASYEQYF,TGTGCCAGCACCAGATCGGGGGCCTCCTACGAGCAGTACTTC
-,-,TRBJ1-1,TRBV29-1,CSVIRDGWSEAFF,TGCAGCGTAATTAGGGACGGCTGGAGTGAAGCTTTCTTT
-,many,TRBJ1-6,TRBV5-1,CASSLGEDWNSPLHF,TGCGCCAGCAGCCTGGGAGAGGACTGGAATTCACCCCTCCACTTT
-,many,TRBJ1-2,TRBV6-1,CASSDRAGAYGYTF,TGTGCCAGCAGTGACCGGGCAGGGGCCTATGGCTACACCTTC
TRBD1,-,TRBJ2-7,TRBV7-7,CAGSSTGGEQYF,TGTGCTGGCAGCTCGACAGGGGGTGAGCAGTACTTC
TRBD2,-,TRBJ2-5,TRBV10-2,CASTWTGGLGETQYF,TGCGCCAGCACTTGGACGGGGGGGTTGGGGGAGACCCAGTACTTC
-,-,TRBJ1-2,TRBV20-1,CSASRQGIDGYTF,TGCAGTGCTAGTCGTCAGGGTATAGATGGCTACACCTTC
TRBD1,few,TRBJ2-5,TRBV7-2,CASSLVVGTEETQYF,TGCGCCAGCAGCTTGGTGGTAGGGACAGAAGAGACCCAGTACTTC
TRBD1,many,TRBJ2-7,TRBV7-3,CASSLTGGTYEQYF,TGTGCCAGCAGCCTAACAGGGGGCACCTACGAGCAGTACTTC
TRBD1,many,TRBJ2-5,TRBV7-9,CASSLDRGQTQYF,TGTGCCAGCAGTCTCGACAGGGGGCAGACCCAGTACTTC
-,-,TRBJ1-5,TRBV4-2,CASSQDDGKNQPQHF,TGTGCCAGCAGCCAAGACGATGGCAAAAATCAGCCCCAGCATTTT
-,-,TRBJ1-5,TRBV4-1,CASSQSGPQPQHF,TGCGCCAGCAGCCAATCCGGGCCTCAGCCCCAGCATTTT
TRBD1,many,TRBJ1-6,TRBV2,CASCEGAGVESPLHF,TGTGCCAGCTGCGAGGGGGCAGGGGTAGAGTCACCCCTCCACTTT
-,few,TRBJ2-7,TRBV7-2,CASRGFEGISFEQYF,TGTGCCAGCAGGGGCTTTGAGGGGATTTCGTTCGAGCAGTACTTC
-,-,TRBJ1-1,TRBV5-5,CASGPAPNTEAFF,TGTGCCAGCGGCCCCGCCCCAAACACTGAAGCTTTCTTT
TRBD2,-,TRBJ2-7,TRBV7-9,CASSPDPSGKNREQYF,TGTGCCAGCAGTCCAGACCCTAGCGGGAAAAACCGCGAGCAGTACTTC
-,once,TRBJ2-5,TRBV7-9,CVSSAETQYF,TGTGTCAGCAGCGCGGAGACCCAGTACTTC
-,few,TRBJ2-7,TRBV5-1,CASSLMLGRGAPNEQYF,TGCGCCAGCAGCTTGATGTTGGGGAGGGGGGCCCCCAACGAGCAGTACTTC
TRBD1,few,TRBJ1-2,TRBV19,CASQTSRDRAYGYTF,TGTGCCAGCCAAACGTCCCGGGACAGGGCTTATGGCTACACCTTC
-,few,TRBJ1-6,TRBV7-9,CASSQPFAGTGGYSPLHF,TGTGCCAGCAGCCAACCGTTCGCCGGGACGGGGGGATATTCACCCCTCCACTTT
TRBD1,many,TRBJ2-5,TRBV12-3/TRBV12-4,CASSPGTGQETQYF,TGTGCCAGCAGCCCAGGGACAGGACAAGAGACCCAGTACTTC
-,-,TRBJ1-1,TRBV7-3,CASSEAPGDKREAFF,TGTGCCAGCAGTGAAGCGCCGGGAGATAAGAGAGAAGCTTTCTTT